Sequencing of this TCR beta chain was carried out in a study of T-cell reconstitution after alpha-beta-depleted transplantation in children. In regard to this clonotype: The antigen remains unidentified.

Findings of the study overall: Newly generated T cells supplied most T-cell counts and diversity one year post-transplant. TCRbeta diversity was high at day 60 in some patients (a result of surviving recipient T cells and thymic progenitors).

Unique molecular identifiers were incorporated into the prepared TCRbeta library. TCRdb re-derived calls from the PCR reads in MiXCR, one entry per CDR3 protein. Among more than 400,000 distinct CDR3 sequences listed, over 40% were seen once. This receptor was taken from a girl aged 2 to 9 with aplastic anemia, due to receive a stem cell transplant. This specimen consisted of PBMCs, obtained before TCRalphabeta/CD19-depleted stem cell transplant.

The CDR3 DNA reads TGCGCCAGCAGCCCGACCTTTACAGGGGGAGTGGGCAATGAGCAGTTCTTC. The encoded protein is CASSPTFTGGVGNEQFF. The chain has TRBV4-1 and TRBJ2-1; 8 bases fit TRBD1. The CDR3 extends over 17 amino acids. Germline trimming cut 4 bases from V and 6 bases from J; bases unmatched to any gene: 14. Germline CDR1 MGHRA, CDR2 YSYEKL.